This entry lists 29 T cell receptor beta chains sequenced from one sample in a study of blood T cell repertoires in COVID-19 (dated by TCRdb to the early 2020s). Library construction relied on the immunoSEQ multiplex PCR assay. TCRdb limited this immuneACCESS table to in-frame rearrangements with V and J called. A share of clones is missing; checked studies link under half to unresolved V genes, and the rest is unexplained. Across this sample there are 110,000 to 150,000 clones, with 85% to 90% seen only once. The leading ten clones occupy less than 4% of the sample. The source material was peripheral blood. These receptor sequences come from a woman aged 55-75 years with active COVID-19.

The chain combines TRBV5-6 with TRBJ1-1; no firm D call. Per the germline V gene, CDR1 is SGHDT and CDR2 is YYEEEE. V dropped 4 bases and J dropped 5 bases, with 9 bases sitting between them. The CDR3 spans 12 residues. As DNA, the CDR3 is TGTGCCAGCAGCCGCGGGAGGACTGAAGCTTTCTTT. Amino acid sequence: CASSRGRTEAFF.

This chain uses TRBV20-1 with TRBJ1-2; D is ambiguous. V lost 3 bases, J lost 2 bases, and 10 bases lay in between. From germline, CDR1 is DFQATT and CDR2 SNEGSKA (reference sequence). This CDR3 is 13 amino acids long. CDR3 residues: CSASLPGNYGYTF. Here the CDR3 DNA reads TGCAGTGCTAGTCTTCCGGGGAACTATGGCTACACCTTC.

The J gene is TRBJ2-7, the V gene TRBV2, with 7 bases that match TRBD1. CDR1 and CDR2 from the germline V gene are SNHLY and FYNNEI. With V trimmed by 6 bases and J by 2 bases, 10 bases remained unmatched. This CDR3 is 15 amino acids long. CDR3 sequence (DNA): TGTGCCAGCAGGGCCGCTCCGACAGGGACCTACGAGCAGTACTTC. It encodes CASRAAPTGTYEQYF.

The chain carries TRBV12-3 or TRBV12-4 and TRBJ1-2, with TRBD1 matching over 7 bases. The CDR3 contains 13 residues. J gave up 7 bases and V 6 bases, and 8 bases lay outside the gene matches. The CDR3 region has the DNA TGTGCCAGCAGCAACACAGGGGATGGTGGCTACACCTTC. Translation gives CASSNTGDGGYTF.

The chain couples TRBV2 to TRBJ2-6, with 10 bases matching TRBD1. Germline V gene sequence: CDR1 SNHLY, CDR2 FYNNEI. The CDR3 spans 18 residues. With 7 bases clipped from V and 1 base from J, the junction kept 10 bases outside the gene matches. The CDR3 nucleotides are TGTGCCAGCATCATTAGACAGGGGGCTATTTCTGGGGCCAACGTCCTGACTTTC. It translates to CASIIRQGAISGANVLTF. The variable domain in full, completed from reference TRBV2 and TRBJ2-6, reads EPEVTQTPSHQVTQMGQEVILRCVPISNHLYFYWYRQILGQKVEFLVSFYNNEISEKSEIFDDQFSVERPDGSNFTLKIRSTKLEDSAMYFCASIIRQGAISGANVLTFGAGSRLTVL.

The V and J genes are TRBV28 and TRBJ2-5; 7 bases agree with TRBD1. The CDR3 is 14 amino acids. Germline V lookup: CDR1 MDHEN, CDR2 SYDVKM. J was trimmed by 5 bases and V by 5 bases; bases with no gene match: 8. CDR3 in amino acids: CASSPQTGLETQYF. The CDR3 DNA is TGTGCCAGCAGTCCCCAGACAGGGCTGGAGACCCAGTACTTC.

The V and J genes are TRBV7-2 and TRBJ1-1, with 9 bases lining up with TRBD1. Germline CDR1 reads SGHTA; CDR2 reads FQGNSA. This CDR3 comprises 17 residues. The V segment lost 1 base and the J segment 2 bases; nucleotides outside the gene matches: 8. CDR3 in amino acids: CASSLEGQGWVNTEAFF. The CDR3 DNA reads as TGTGCCAGCAGCTTAGAGGGACAGGGTTGGGTAAACACTGAAGCTTTCTTT. The full variable domain, in which reference TRBV7-2 and TRBJ1-1 provide the parts outside the CDR3, is GAGVSQSPSNKVTEKGKDVELRCDPISGHTALYWYRQSLGQGLEFLIYFQGNSAPDKSGLPSDRFSAERTGGSVSTLTIQRTQQEDSAVYLCASSLEGQGWVNTEAFFGQGTRLTVV.

V and J are TRBV9 and TRBJ2-3; D might be TRBD1 (6 bases). The CDR3 covers 15 residues. From germline, CDR1 is SGDLS and CDR2 YYNGEE. Trimming removed 3 bases at V and 2 bases at J, with 13 bases between. The CDR3 is CASSARQDPTDTQYF. The DNA for the CDR3 is TGTGCCAGCAGCGCTCGACAGGACCCCACAGATACGCAGTATTTT.

This clone is a singleton in its sample. This chain links TRBV28 with TRBJ2-5, with TRBD2 as a possible D gene (8 bases). Deletions cut 5 bases from V and 1 base from J, with 14 bases between. Germline-derived CDR1 and CDR2 are MDHEN and SYDVKM. This CDR3 region has 15 residues. This CDR3 is CASSREGAGQETQYF. The CDR3 nucleotides are TGTGCCAGCAGTCGGGAGGGGGCGGGCCAAGAGACCCAGTACTTC.

A few counts support this clone. The chain combines TRBV28 with TRBJ2-2; no clear D gene. Germline V gene sequence: CDR1 MDHEN, CDR2 SYDVKM. This CDR3 comprises 13 residues. The V gene lost 5 bases and the J gene lost 3 bases, with 7 bases spanning the gap. The CDR3 DNA reads TGTGCCAGCAGTCCCCTAGACACCGGGGAGCTGTTTTTT. Translated: CASSPLDTGELFF.

The chain combines TRBV19 with TRBJ1-6; tentative D call: TRBD1 (6 bases). The ends were cut back, 5 bases at V and 2 bases at J, with 13 bases in the middle. Germline V CDR1 and CDR2: LNHDA, SQIVND (reference sequence). The CDR3 spans 16 residues. The CDR3 DNA sequence: TGTGCCAGTAGTTCACCAACAGGGACCTATAATTCACCCCTCCACTTT. Its translation is CASSSPTGTYNSPLHF.

This clone was seen only once. The J gene is TRBJ2-3, the V gene TRBV11-2; 8 bases align to TRBD2. CDR3 size: 17 residues. The trim removed 3 bases at V and 2 bases at J, leaving 10 bases unmatched. Germline CDR1 and CDR2: SGHAT and FQNNGV. This chain's CDR3 is CASSFGAGGADTDTQYF. CDR3 sequence (DNA): TGTGCCAGCAGCTTTGGTGCGGGAGGTGCGGACACAGATACGCAGTATTTT.

This rearrangement joins TRBV6-2 or TRBV6-3 to TRBJ2-2, with 9 bases that match TRBD2. Losses at the gene ends were 2 bases for V and 5 bases for J; bases not matched to a gene: 12. The CDR3 loop spans 18 amino acids. Germline CDR1 and CDR2: MNHEY and SVGEGT. CDR3 DNA: TGTGCCAGCAGTTACGCCAGACTAGCGGCCCCGGGGACCGGGGAGCTGTTTTTT. It translates to CASSYARLAAPGTGELFF.

In its sample, this clone was seen a few times. The J gene is TRBJ1-6, the V gene TRBV5-1; no clear D. Per the germline V gene, CDR1 is SGHRS and CDR2 is YFSETQ. The CDR3 runs to 15 residues. Trimming removed 0 bases at V and 7 bases at J, with 11 bases between. The DNA for the CDR3 is TGCGCCAGCAGCTTGGGGCAGGCCAGCAATTCACCCCTCCACTTT. Amino acids: CASSLGQASNSPLHF.

V is TRBV28 and J is TRBJ1-3; D not certain. The CDR3 extends over 14 amino acids. The germline gives CDR1 MDHEN, CDR2 SYDVKM. Trimming stripped 6 bases from V and 4 bases from J, with 13 bases between. The CDR3 nucleotides are TGTGCCAGCAGCCCCTGGGCGGGCGGAAACACCATATATTTT. It codes for CASSPWAGGNTIYF.

V gene TRBV5-8 combines with J gene TRBJ1-2, with unresolved D. V lost 0 bases to trimming and J lost 7 bases, with 10 bases between them. This CDR3 is built from 13 residues. Germline-derived CDR1 and CDR2 are SGHTS and YDEGEE. The CDR3 nucleotides read TGTGCCAGCAGCTTGGATACCCGGGGTGGCTACACCTTC. Its translation: CASSLDTRGGYTF. Looking up the rest from reference TRBV5-8 and TRBJ1-2 gives the full variable domain: EAGVTQSPTHLIKTRGQQATLRCSPISGHTSVYWYQQALGLGLQFLLWYDEGEERNRGNFPPRFSGRQFPNYSSELNVNALELEDSALYLCASSLDTRGGYTFGSGTRLTVV.

The rearrangement links TRBV3-1 (or the pseudogene TRBV3-2) to TRBJ2-1, with a weak D call TRBD2 (6 bases). The CDR3 loop spans 12 amino acids. Per the germline V gene, CDR1 is LGHDT and CDR2 is YNNKEL (reference sequence). Trimming took 11 bases from V and 0 from J, leaving 8 bases between them. The CDR3 DNA reads TGTGCCGCGGAGGGCTCCTACAATGAGCAGTTCTTC. It codes for CAAEGSYNEQFF.

The chain uses TRBV10-2 and TRBJ2-2, with 8 bases identical to TRBD2. Trimming removed 9 bases from V and 0 bases from J; junction bases left unmatched: 3. The CDR3 has 14 amino acids. Germline V gene data show CDR1 as WSHSY and CDR2 as SAAADI. The CDR3 spells CASGLAANTGELFF. DNA for the CDR3: TGCGCCAGTGGACTAGCAGCGAACACCGGGGAGCTGTTTTTT.

The chain is built from TRBV19 and TRBJ1-4; D remains ambiguous. Germline V gene data show CDR1 as LNHDA and CDR2 as SQIVND (reference sequence). This CDR3 has 14 residues. V lost 5 bases to trimming and J lost 1 base, with 8 bases between them. The CDR3 spells CASSGLVTNEKLFF. In DNA, the CDR3 is TGTGCCAGTAGTGGCCTCGTAACTAATGAAAAACTGTTTTTT.

The CDR3 loop is CASSQELAGTDTQYF. The CDR3 nucleotides read TGTGCCAGCAGCCAAGAGCTAGCGGGCACAGATACGCAGTATTTT. The genes are TRBV3-1 (or the pseudogene TRBV3-2) and TRBJ2-3; 7 bases map to TRBD2. The CDR3 spans 15 residues. V was pared by 0 bases and J by 1 base, with 1 base of the junction left unmatched. Germline CDR1 reads LGHDT; CDR2 reads YNNKEL (reference sequence).

The CDR3 here is CASPNSPNDKRDTQYF. In DNA, the CDR3 is TGTGCCAGCCCCAACTCACCGAACGACAAGCGGGATACGCAGTATTTT. This rearrangement joins TRBV5-8 to TRBJ2-3; D perhaps matches TRBD2 (5 bases). The CDR3 has 16 amino acids. Germline loops: CDR1 SGHTS, CDR2 YDEGEE. The V and J ends lost 7 bases and 6 bases respectively, with 24 bases between them. The full variable domain, rest sourced from reference TRBV5-8 and TRBJ2-3, is EAGVTQSPTHLIKTRGQQATLRCSPISGHTSVYWYQQALGLGLQFLLWYDEGEERNRGNFPPRFSGRQFPNYSSELNVNALELEDSALYLCASPNSPNDKRDTQYFGPGTRLTVL.

The genes are TRBV9 and TRBJ2-1, with 8 bases fitting TRBD1. CDR1 is SGDLS, CDR2 YYNGEE, per germline. This CDR3 spans 15 amino acids. The V segment lost 0 bases and the J segment 7 bases; nucleotides outside the gene matches: 6. The chain's CDR3 is CASSVGRGQGNEQFF. CDR3 DNA: TGTGCCAGCAGCGTAGGACGCGGACAGGGAAATGAGCAGTTCTTC.

The gene calls are TRBV28 and TRBJ1-2, with 8 bases identical to TRBD1. Germline V lookup: CDR1 MDHEN, CDR2 SYDVKM. V shed 5 bases and J 8 bases; nucleotides not matched to a gene: 13. There are 15 residues in the CDR3. CDR3 DNA sequence: TGTGCCAGCAGTCTCAGTCCGGGACAGGCTCGGGGCTACACCTTC. This translates into CASSLSPGQARGYTF.

J is TRBJ1-5 and V is TRBV28; possibly TRBD1 for D (6 bases). CDR3 length: 13 residues. Deletions cut 4 bases from V and 7 bases from J, with 11 bases between. Germline CDR1 MDHEN, CDR2 SYDVKM. The CDR3 spells CASSSGVRQPQHF. The DNA of the CDR3 is TGTGCCAGCAGTTCAGGGGTAAGGCAGCCCCAGCATTTT.

The V call is TRBV11-3, the J call TRBJ2-7, with TRBD1 matching over 8 bases. After removal of 3 bases from V and 1 base from J, the junction contained 5 bases not matched to a gene. This CDR3 comprises 15 residues. Germline CDR1 reads SGHNT; CDR2 reads YENEEA. DNA of the CDR3: TGTGCCAGCAGCTTCTTTCGGACAGGGTCCTACGAGCAGTACTTC. Amino acids: CASSFFRTGSYEQYF.

The chain combines TRBV7-9 with TRBJ2-2; D is possibly TRBD2 (5 bases). Per the germline V gene, CDR1 is SEHNR and CDR2 is FQNEAQ (reference sequence). Trimming stripped 0 bases from V and 2 bases from J, with 16 bases between. The CDR3 extends over 18 amino acids. CDR3 bases: TGTGCCAGCAGCTTAGCGTCACGAGGGCACAATAACACCGGGGAGCTGTTTTTT. It is translated as CASSLASRGHNNTGELFF.

The rearrangement joins TRBV27 to TRBJ1-2; 10 bases agree with TRBD1. V lost 6 bases, J lost 0 bases, and 4 bases stayed unmatched. The CDR3 has 15 residues. Germline V gene lookup returns CDR1 MNHEY and CDR2 SMNVEV (reference sequence). CDR3 nucleotide sequence: TGTGCCAGCAGGGGACAGGGGTCCACTAACTATGGCTACACCTTC. It translates to CASRGQGSTNYGYTF.

The chain links TRBV28 to TRBJ2-3, with 8 bases identical to TRBD1. Germline V lookup: CDR1 MDHEN, CDR2 SYDVKM. The CDR3 length is 15 residues. After removal of 5 bases from V and 3 bases from J, the junction contained 7 bases not matched to a gene. The DNA for the CDR3 is TGTGCCAGCAGTCCGACAGGGGTGTGGACAGATACGCAGTATTTT. This gives the protein CASSPTGVWTDTQYF. Full variable domain (rest looked up from reference TRBV28 and TRBJ2-3): DVKVTQSSRYLVKRTGEKVFLECVQDMDHENMFWYRQDPGLGLRLIYFSYDVKMKEKGDIPEGYSVSREKKERFSLILESASTNQTSMYLCASSPTGVWTDTQYFGPGTRLTVL.

This CDR3 is CASSPTGFSYEQYF. The DNA for the CDR3 is TGTGCCAGCAGCCCGACAGGGTTCTCCTACGAGCAGTACTTC. The V call is TRBV7-8, the J call TRBJ2-7; 7 bases fit TRBD1. Germline V CDR1 and CDR2: SGHVS, FQNEAQ. V was clipped by 5 bases and J by 0 bases; unmatched bases: 4. This CDR3 region has 14 residues.